This T cell receptor (beta chain) originates from a study of molecular identifiers for immune sequencing clone quantification. Study-wide results and limits: Clones of above 20 RNA copies carried over 98% of effector molecules; in naive cells they carried under 1%.

Per germline, CDR1 SEHNR and CDR2 FQNEAQ (reference sequence). The CDR3 has 13 amino acids. Trimming took 2 bases from V and 7 from J, leaving 11 bases between them. In regard to this clonotype: The antigen remains undetermined.

Preparation methods for the bulk TCR libraries were those previously described, with listed TCR primers. TCRdb re-called the PCR reads through MiXCR, storing one row per CDR3 protein. Among about 510,000 distinct CDR3 sequences, around 23% were seen once, and the ten largest hold roughly 0.79%. Specimen: naive CD8+ T cells from blood, with Jurkat cell RNA spiked in. Subset noted: FACS-sorted CD8+CD4-CCR7+CD45RA+ naive T cells. The receptor was derived from a human donor in good health. Some libraries in this study had Jurkat cell RNA spiked in. The chain links TRBV7-9 to TRBJ2-5; weak D call: TRBD1 (5 bases). In nucleotides, the CDR3 is TGTGCCAGCAGCTTAATCAGGGAAGGGACCCAGTACTTC. Amino acid sequence: CASSLIREGTQYF.